The rows below give T cell receptor beta chains drawn from one sample of a study of blood T cell repertoires in COVID-19. The protocol was immunoSEQ multiplex PCR, while the TCRdb copy is restricted to in-frame clones and leaves out a portion. The sample lists about 56,000 clones, 82% occurring once. Material: peripheral blood. The receptors come from a woman older than 75 with acute or convalescent COVID-19. Both conserved end residues are part of each CDR3. A D gene is named only where the DNA matches it firmly.

>TRBV24-1|TRBJ1-3|.
CATSDSKGPGNTIYF
>TRBV5-1|TRBJ2-7|TRBD1
CASSLEMGQGYYEQYF
>TRBV30|TRBJ1-2|TRBD1
CAWSPTGGFNYGYTF
>TRBV11-2|TRBJ2-2|.
CASSLDRWGAGELFF
>TRBV5-5|TRBJ1-5|.
CASSLRGLSNQPQHF
>TRBV9|TRBJ2-1|TRBD2
CASSVGSGGYNEQFF
>TRBV15|TRBJ2-2|.
CATSPSRLATGELFF
>TRBV5-1|TRBJ2-2|TRBD2
CASSSSGGPGTGELFF
>TRBV3-1/TRBV3-2|TRBJ2-7|TRBD2
CASSPASGGAMYEQYF
>TRBV24-1|TRBJ1-5|.
CATSDRDSNQPQHF
>TRBV7-8|TRBJ1-5|.
CASSQRANSNQPQHF
>TRBV29-1|TRBJ2-5|.
CSVGKTSSGETQYF
>TRBV19|TRBJ2-5|.
CASSPDSAETQYF
>TRBV11-3|TRBJ1-1|.
CASSLGQKNTEAFF
>TRBV28|TRBJ2-7|TRBD1
CASSLTGQGYKQYF
>TRBV28|TRBJ2-3|.
CASSLGLLPGTDTQYF
>TRBV7-9|TRBJ1-5|.
CASSLVGSGRESNQPQHF
>TRBV14|TRBJ2-7|.
CASSGQLYEQYF
>TRBV5-4|TRBJ1-2|.
CASAAPGSRRYGYTF
>TRBV6-6|TRBJ2-1|TRBD2
CASSYSTSANYNEQFF
>TRBV3-1/TRBV3-2|TRBJ2-1|TRBD1
CASSQVAATGKDEQFF
>TRBV3-1/TRBV3-2|TRBJ1-1|.
CASSQDLGGTEAFF
>TRBV6-5|TRBJ2-1|TRBD1
CASRLDRGLYNEQFF
>TRBV11-3|TRBJ2-2|.
CASSPQGTGELFF
>TRBV6-1|TRBJ1-4|.
CASSELEGLLTNEKLFF
>TRBV7-9|TRBJ2-7|.
CASSLSAQSSSYEQYF
>TRBV29-1|TRBJ1-1|TRBD1
CSVEDLIPGQSILNTEAFF
>TRBV5-1|TRBJ2-3|.
CASSGTDRGDTQYF
>TRBV19|TRBJ2-5|TRBD1
CASSRDRGLETQYF
>TRBV10-2|TRBJ2-3|TRBD2
CASSSGSIRTDTQYF
>TRBV6-6|TRBJ2-3|TRBD2
CASSPAGGLTDTQYF
>TRBV2|TRBJ1-6|.
CASREIWSSPLHF
>TRBV18|TRBJ1-6|TRBD1
CASSPNRGKQNSPLHF
>TRBV4-2|TRBJ2-1|.
CASSLRGAASSYNEQFF
>TRBV2|TRBJ1-2|.
CASRGREYGYTF
>TRBV5-1|TRBJ2-6|TRBD1
CASSSMTGAGANVLTF
>TRBV14|TRBJ1-2|.
CASRRSGTINYGYTF
>TRBV27|TRBJ2-2|TRBD2
CASRGAGSTGELFF
>TRBV10-1|TRBJ2-7|TRBD2
CASSQLAGTGGEQYF
>TRBV5-4|TRBJ2-5|.
CASSLAGRGPETQYF
>TRBV25-1|TRBJ2-7|TRBD2
CASSGAGGAVYEQYF
>TRBV5-1|TRBJ2-1|.
CASSSLAYEQFF
>TRBV9|TRBJ2-4|TRBD1
CASSVGGGTGVMLDIQYF
>TRBV28|TRBJ1-6|.
CASSYFPSSYNSPLHF
>TRBV27|TRBJ2-7|.
CASSLVRTEIPYEQYF
>TRBV27|TRBJ2-3|.
CASSLKVAVDTQYF
>TRBV19|TRBJ1-1|.
CASSSWGGSTEAFF
>TRBV10-2|TRBJ1-1|TRBD1
CASSEPDRGGMNTEAFF
>TRBV2|TRBJ1-1|.
CASRASMNTEAFF
>TRBV5-4|TRBJ1-2|.
CASSFGGGQAIYTF
>TRBV4-1|TRBJ2-1|.
CASSQDVQAFYNEQFF